What follows describes a single TCR beta chain. These data belong to a study of shared clonotypes between healthy human individuals. CDR3 length: 18 residues. The ends lost 7 bases at V and 5 bases at J; junction bases unmatched: 17. Germline V gene sequence: CDR1 SNHLY, CDR2 FYNNEI. Sequenced by immunoSEQ multiplex PCR; TCRdb stores in-frame clones only, minus some. This sample has about 500,000 clones, with roughly 80% found just once. The V gene is TRBV2, the J gene TRBJ2-7; 13 bases fit TRBD2. Material: PBMCs. The TCR was taken from a middle-aged woman in good health. Some clones in this sample may be carry-over from other donors' samples. This chain's CDR3 is CASTRKALAGGPVDEQYF. The CDR3 DNA sequence: TGTGCCAGCACCCGAAAAGCACTAGCGGGAGGGCCGGTTGACGAGCAGTACTTC.